The text below deals with one T cell receptor (beta chain). The antigen is not known. The sample originates from a study of T cell responses to AZD1222 COVID-19 vaccine. General study findings and limits: Among those given AZD1222, only six were seropositive at baseline. Among the donors, most were white British and more were female, and clonal diversity was possibly underestimated.

Repertoires were generated with immunoSEQ multiplex PCR, while TCRdb's copy carries only in-frame clones and drops some. The sample consists of 160,000 or so clones, around 90% of them appearing once. The V gene's germline CDR1 is SGDLS and CDR2 YYNGEE. V gave up 3 bases and J gave up 3 bases, with 12 bases separating them. The CDR3 length is 14 residues. The specimen was peripheral blood, collected on day 0 of AZD1222 vaccination. The chain links TRBV9 to TRBJ2-5, with D hard to call. This sequence originates from an adult in good health. CDR3 sequence reads: CASSADDGEETQYF. The CDR3 DNA reads TGTGCCAGCAGCGCAGATGACGGTGAAGAGACCCAGTACTTC.